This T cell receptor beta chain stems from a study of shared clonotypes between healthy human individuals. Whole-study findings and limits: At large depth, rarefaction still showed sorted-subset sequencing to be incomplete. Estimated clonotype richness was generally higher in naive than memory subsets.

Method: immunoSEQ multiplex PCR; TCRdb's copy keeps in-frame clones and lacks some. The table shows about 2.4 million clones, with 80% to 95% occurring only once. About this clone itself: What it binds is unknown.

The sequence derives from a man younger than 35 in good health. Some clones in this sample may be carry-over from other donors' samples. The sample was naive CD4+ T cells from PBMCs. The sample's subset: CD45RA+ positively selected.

CDR3: CASSFRGQSNQPQHF. The CDR3 bases are TGTGCCAGCAGCTTCAGGGGCCAGAGCAATCAGCCCCAGCATTTT. The chain has TRBV6-1 and TRBJ1-5; weak D call: TRBD1 (6 bases). The germline V gene has CDR1 MNHNS and CDR2 SASEGT. Trimming took 6 bases from V and 1 from J, leaving 13 bases between them. CDR3 length: 15 amino acids.